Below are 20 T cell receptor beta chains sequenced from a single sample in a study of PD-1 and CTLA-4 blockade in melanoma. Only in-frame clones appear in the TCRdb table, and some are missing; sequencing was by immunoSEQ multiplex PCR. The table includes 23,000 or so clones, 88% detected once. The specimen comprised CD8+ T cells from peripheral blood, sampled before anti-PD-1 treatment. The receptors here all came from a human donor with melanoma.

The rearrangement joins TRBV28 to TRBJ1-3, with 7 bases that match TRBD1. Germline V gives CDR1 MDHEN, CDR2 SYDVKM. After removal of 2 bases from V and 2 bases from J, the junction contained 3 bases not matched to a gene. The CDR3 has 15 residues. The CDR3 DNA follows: TGTGCCAGCAGTTTAAGGGGGCAGGCTGGAAACACCATATATTTT. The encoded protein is CASSLRGQAGNTIYF.

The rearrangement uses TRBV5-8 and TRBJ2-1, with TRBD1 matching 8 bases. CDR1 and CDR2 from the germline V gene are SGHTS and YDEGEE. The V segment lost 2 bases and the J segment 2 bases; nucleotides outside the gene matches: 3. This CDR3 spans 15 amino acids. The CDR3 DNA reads TGTGCCAGCAGCTTCGACAGGGGCGCCTACAATGAGCAGTTCTTC. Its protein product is CASSFDRGAYNEQFF.

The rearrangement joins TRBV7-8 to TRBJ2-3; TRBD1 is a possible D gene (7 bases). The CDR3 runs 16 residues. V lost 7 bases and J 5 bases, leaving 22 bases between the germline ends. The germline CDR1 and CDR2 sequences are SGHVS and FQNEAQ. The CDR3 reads CASTTLAGGGVDTQYF. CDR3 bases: TGTGCCAGCACCACTTTGGCAGGGGGAGGAGTAGATACGCAGTATTTT.

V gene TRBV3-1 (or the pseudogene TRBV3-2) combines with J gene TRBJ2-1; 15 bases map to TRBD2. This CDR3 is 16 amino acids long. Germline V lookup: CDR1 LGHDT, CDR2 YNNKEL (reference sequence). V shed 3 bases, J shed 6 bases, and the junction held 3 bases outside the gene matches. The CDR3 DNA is TGTGCCAGCAGCCACGGGACTAGCGGGGGGATCAATGAGCAGTTCTTC. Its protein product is CASSHGTSGGINEQFF.

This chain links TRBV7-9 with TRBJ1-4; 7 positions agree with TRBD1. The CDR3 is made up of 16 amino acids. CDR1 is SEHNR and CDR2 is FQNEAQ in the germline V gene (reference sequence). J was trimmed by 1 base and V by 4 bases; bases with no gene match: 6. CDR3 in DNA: TGTGCCAGCAGCTCAACGAACAGGGGAACTAATGAAAAACTGTTTTTT. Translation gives CASSSTNRGTNEKLFF.

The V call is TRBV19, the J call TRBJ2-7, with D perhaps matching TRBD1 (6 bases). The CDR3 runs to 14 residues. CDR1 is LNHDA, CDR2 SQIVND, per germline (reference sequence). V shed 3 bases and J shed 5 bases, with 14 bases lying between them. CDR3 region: CASSILPGVDEQYF. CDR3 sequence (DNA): TGTGCCAGTAGTATTCTGCCAGGGGTCGACGAGCAGTACTTC. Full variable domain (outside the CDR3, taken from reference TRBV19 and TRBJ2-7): DGGITQSPKYLFRKEGQNVTLSCEQNLNHDAMYWYRQDPGQGLRLIYYSQIVNDFQKGDIAEGYSVSREKKESFPLTVTSAQKNPTAFYLCASSILPGVDEQYFGPGTRLTVT.

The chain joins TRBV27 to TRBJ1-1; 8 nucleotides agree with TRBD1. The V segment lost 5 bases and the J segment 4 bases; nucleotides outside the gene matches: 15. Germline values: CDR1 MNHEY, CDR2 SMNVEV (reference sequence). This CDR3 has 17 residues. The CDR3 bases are TGTGCCAGCAGTCCTTACCCCGCAGGGGGCGGCGGCACTGAAGCTTTCTTT. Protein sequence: CASSPYPAGGGGTEAFF.

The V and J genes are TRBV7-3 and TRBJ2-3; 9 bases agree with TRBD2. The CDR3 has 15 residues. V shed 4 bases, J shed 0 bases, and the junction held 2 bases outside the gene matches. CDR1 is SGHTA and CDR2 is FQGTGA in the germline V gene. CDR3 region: CASSSSGGSTDTQYF. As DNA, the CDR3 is TGTGCCAGCAGCTCAAGCGGGGGGAGCACAGATACGCAGTATTTT. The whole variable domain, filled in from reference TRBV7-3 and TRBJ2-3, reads GAGVSQTPSNKVTEKGKYVELRCDPISGHTALYWYRQSLGQGPEFLIYFQGTGAADDSGLPNDRFFAVRPEGSVSTLKIQRTERGDSAVYLCASSSSGGSTDTQYFGPGTRLTVL.

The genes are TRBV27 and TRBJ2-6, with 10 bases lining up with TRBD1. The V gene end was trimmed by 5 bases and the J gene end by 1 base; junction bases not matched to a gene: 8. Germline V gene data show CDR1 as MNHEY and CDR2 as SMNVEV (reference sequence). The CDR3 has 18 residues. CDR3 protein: CASSAGQGYLSGANVLTF. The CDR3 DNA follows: TGTGCCAGCAGTGCGGGACAGGGGTACTTATCTGGGGCCAACGTCCTGACTTTC.

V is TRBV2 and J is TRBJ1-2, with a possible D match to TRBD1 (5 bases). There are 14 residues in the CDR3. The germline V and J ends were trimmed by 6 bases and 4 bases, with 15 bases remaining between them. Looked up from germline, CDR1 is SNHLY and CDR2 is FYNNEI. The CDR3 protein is CASRTSDTSYGYTF. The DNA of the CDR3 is TGTGCCAGCAGGACCTCGGACACAAGCTATGGCTACACCTTC. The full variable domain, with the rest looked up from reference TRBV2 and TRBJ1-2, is EPEVTQTPSHQVTQMGQEVILRCVPISNHLYFYWYRQILGQKVEFLVSFYNNEISEKSEIFDDQFSVERPDGSNFTLKIRSTKLEDSAMYFCASRTSDTSYGYTFGSGTRLTVV.

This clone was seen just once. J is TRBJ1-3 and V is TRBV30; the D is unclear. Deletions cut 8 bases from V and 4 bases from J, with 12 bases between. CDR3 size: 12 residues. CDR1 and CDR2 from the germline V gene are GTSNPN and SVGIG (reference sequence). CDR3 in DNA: TGTGCCCTGAAGGGAGCGGGAAACACCATATATTTT. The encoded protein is CALKGAGNTIYF.

CDR3 in DNA: TGTGCCAGCTCCCAAGGGACAGGCGCCGGGGAGCTGTTTTTT. Residues: CASSQGTGAGELFF. This chain joins TRBV18 and TRBJ2-2, with 8 bases fitting TRBD1. The V gene's germline CDR1 is KGHSH and CDR2 LQKENI. Trimming took 6 bases from V and 6 from J; bases not matched to a gene: 6. The CDR3 has 14 amino acids.

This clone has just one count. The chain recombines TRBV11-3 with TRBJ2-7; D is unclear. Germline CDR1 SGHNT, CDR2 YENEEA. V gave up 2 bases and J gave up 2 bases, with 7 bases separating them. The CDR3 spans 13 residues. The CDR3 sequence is CASSLKPTYEQYF. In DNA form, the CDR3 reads TGTGCCAGCAGCTTAAAGCCAACCTACGAGCAGTACTTC.

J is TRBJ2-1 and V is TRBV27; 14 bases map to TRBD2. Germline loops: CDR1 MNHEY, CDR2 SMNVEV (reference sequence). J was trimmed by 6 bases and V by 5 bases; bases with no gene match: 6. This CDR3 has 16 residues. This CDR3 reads CASSPRLAGGTNEQFF. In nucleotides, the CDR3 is TGTGCCAGCAGTCCTAGACTAGCGGGGGGGACCAATGAGCAGTTCTTC.

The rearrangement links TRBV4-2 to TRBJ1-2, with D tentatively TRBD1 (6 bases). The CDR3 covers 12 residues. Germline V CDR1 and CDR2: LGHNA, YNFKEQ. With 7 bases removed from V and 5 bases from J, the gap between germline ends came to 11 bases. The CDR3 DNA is TGTGCCAGCACCCCGGACAGTTATGGCTACACCTTC. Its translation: CASTPDSYGYTF.

CDR3 amino acids: CASSFSPGGTEAFF. DNA of the CDR3: TGTGCCAGCAGTTTCAGTCCAGGGGGCACTGAAGCTTTCTTT. V and J are TRBV27 and TRBJ1-1, with 7 bases matching TRBD1. The germline CDR1 and CDR2 sequences are MNHEY and SMNVEV (reference sequence). This CDR3 comprises 14 residues. The junction had 5 bases not matched to a gene; V was cut back by 3 bases and J by 4 bases.

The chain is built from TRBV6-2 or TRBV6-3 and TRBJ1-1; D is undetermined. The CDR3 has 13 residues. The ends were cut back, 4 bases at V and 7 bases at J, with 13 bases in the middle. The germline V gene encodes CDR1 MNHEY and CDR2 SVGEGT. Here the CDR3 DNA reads TGTGCCAGCAGTTCGGTGACGGCCCTTGAAGCTTTCTTT. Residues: CASSSVTALEAFF.

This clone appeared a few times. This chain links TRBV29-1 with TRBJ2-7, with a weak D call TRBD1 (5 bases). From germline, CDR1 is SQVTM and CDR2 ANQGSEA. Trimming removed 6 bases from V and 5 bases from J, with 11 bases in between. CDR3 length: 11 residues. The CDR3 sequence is CSVPQGNEQYF. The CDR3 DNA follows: TGCAGCGTCCCCCAGGGTAACGAGCAGTACTTC.

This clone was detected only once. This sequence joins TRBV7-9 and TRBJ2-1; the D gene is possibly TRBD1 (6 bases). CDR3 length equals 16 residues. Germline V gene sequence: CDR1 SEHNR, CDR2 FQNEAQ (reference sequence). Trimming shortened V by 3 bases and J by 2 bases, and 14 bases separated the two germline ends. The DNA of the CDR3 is TGTGCCAGCAGCTTTAGCGAGGGGGTAGCCTACAATGAGCAGTTCTTC. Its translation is CASSFSEGVAYNEQFF.

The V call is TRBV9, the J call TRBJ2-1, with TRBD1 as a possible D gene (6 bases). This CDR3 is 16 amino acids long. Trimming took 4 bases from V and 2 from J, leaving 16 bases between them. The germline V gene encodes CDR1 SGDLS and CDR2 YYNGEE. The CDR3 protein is CASSIAGATTYNEQFF. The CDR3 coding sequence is TGTGCCAGCAGCATCGCAGGGGCGACTACCTACAATGAGCAGTTCTTC. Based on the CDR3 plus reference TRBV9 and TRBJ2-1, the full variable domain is DSGVTQTPKHLITATGQRVTLRCSPRSGDLSVYWYQQSLDQGLQFLIQYYNGEERAKGNILERFSAQQFPDLHSELNLSSLELGDSALYFCASSIAGATTYNEQFFGPGTRLTVL.